The clone carrying this TCR beta chain was recorded once. This entry is derived from a study of blood T cell repertoires in COVID-19. Study-level background: Samples of COVID-19 (acute and convalescent) were obtained from the United States, Italy and Spain. T cells, B-cell-depleted T cells, or PBMCs provided the cDNA or gDNA that served as material.

Living in 24 US areas, the participants were between 18 and 89 years of age. For recovered donors of Cohort 3, there were two negative PCRs, clearance, or symptom resolution. Method: immunoSEQ multiplex PCR; TCRdb's copy keeps in-frame clones and lacks some. The data contain hundreds of thousands of clones, roughly 85% of them seen just once; the ten biggest clones take up around 19%. This clonotype was sampled from a man aged 40-50 years who had recovered from COVID-19. Material for sequencing was PBMCs or T cells enriched from blood (not recorded which).

CDR3 sequence reads: CAWSGQGGGTF. CDR3 in DNA: TGTGCCTGGAGTGGACAGGGCGGAGGGACCTTC. This chain connects TRBV30 to TRBJ1-2; 7 bases match TRBD1. The CDR3 loop spans 11 amino acids. From germline, CDR1 is GTSNPN and CDR2 SVGIG (reference sequence). V shed 1 base, J shed 14 bases, and the junction held 7 bases outside the gene matches.